The clone carrying this TCR beta chain was seen only a few times. The antigen is not known. Profiled with immunoSEQ multiplex PCR; TCRdb holds only in-frame clones, not every one. In the table there are approximately 74,000 clones, about 92% of which are singletons. The data stem from a study of OX40 agonist ivuxolimab in advanced cancers. Study information: Patients received intravenous ivuxolimab every 2 weeks at 0.01 to 10 mg/kg.

Germline CDR1 reads MNHNS; CDR2 reads SASEGT. V was pared by 3 bases and J by 6 bases, with 8 bases of the junction left unmatched. This CDR3 has 16 residues. Collection of blood occurred at baseline, at cycle 4 day 1, and at cycle 7 day 1. General study points: Expanded clones belonging to CD8+ T cells outnumbered, on average, those of CD4+. Among the lowest peripheral clonal expansion occurred in 0.1-3.0 mg/kg partial responders.

The V gene is TRBV6-1, the J gene TRBJ2-1; 10 bases are shared with TRBD2. The clonotype comes from an adult with an advanced solid tumor such as melanoma, head and neck, liver or kidney cancer. Sequencing was performed on CD4+ or CD8+ T cells sorted from blood, taken in a trial of the OX40 agonist ivuxolimab. As DNA, the CDR3 is TGTGCCAGCAGTGATAAGCGGGAGGGCCGTCGCAATGAGCAGTTCTTC. Amino acid sequence: CASSDKREGRRNEQFF.